This T cell receptor (beta chain) was captured by sequencing in a study of metastatic and nonmetastatic thyroid tumors. Study-level background: Repertoire comparisons spanned blood and tumor or nodule tissue from malignant and benign thyroid patients. Findings and caveats of the study: TCR beta diversity was reportedly significantly higher in malignant thyroid tumors than benign nodules, in blood and tumor.

By frequency in the sample, this clone is medium-sized (0.01 to 0.1%). Its antigen remains unidentified. Per the original data handling: To classify distant metastasis in papillary thyroid cancer, a model was built from CDR3 differences across clinicopathological groups. TCRdb re-clonotyped the PCR reads via MiXCR. The V and J calls and clone size are TCRdb's, not the authors'. The sample comprises 5,500 to 7,000 clones, 30% of which are singletons, and roughly a fifth rests with the top ten. All patients reached thyroid surgery having received no treatment beforehand. The CDR3 covers 13 residues. CDR1 and CDR2 (germline): DFQATT, SNEGSKA (reference sequence). V shed 8 bases, J shed 6 bases, and the junction held 11 bases outside the gene matches.

This chain connects TRBV20-1 to TRBJ1-1, with 8 positions matching TRBD1. The sequencing sample was made of adjacent normal tissue. This TCR was recovered from a female donor with papillary thyroid cancer or a benign thyroid nodule (not recorded which). Some clones in this sample may be carry-over from other donors' samples. Here the CDR3 DNA reads TGCAGTACTGGACAGGGCGGACGCGCTGAAGCTTTCTTT. Protein: CSTGQGGRAEAFF.